This T cell receptor beta chain was obtained from a study of cytomegalovirus exposure and HLA in healthy donors listed by TCRdb under 2017. With respect to the entire study: An earlier analysis of approximately 600 of the donors reported about 290 Gb of sequence data and approximately 110 million unique TCR beta sequences from about 179 million T cells. To decide whether each TCR beta V gene segment behaved as functional or pseudogenic, an earlier analysis of approximately 600 of the donors relied on high-throughput TCR beta sequencing. Rather than drawing on any new phenotypic data, the later analysis identified candidate immune exposures from TCR beta sequences and the way those sequences occurred across donors. Of the roughly 400 genotyped donors, around 81% fell in the genetic ancestry cluster associated with self-reported Caucasian donors. Among some 410 genotyped donors of the cohort, an average of approximately 240,000 unique TCR beta nucleotide sequences were sequenced per donor, roughly 20% of them non-productive. Typing coverage varied by locus: about 629-630 donors for A, B, C, DRB1 and DQB1; around 560 for DQA1; approximately 610 for DPA1; around 490 for DPB1. The study combined high-throughput TCR immunosequencing, statistical association of individual TCRs with disease status, and machine learning to predict cytomegalovirus infection status. The study aimed to test whether signatures of past pathogen exposure could be identified by cataloging public T cell receptors. Class I and class II HLA loci were covered by the typing at four-digit resolution. Four or five DR-DQ haplotypes were treated as single units for association and clustering because of strong linkage in the cohort. Every discovery cohort repertoire had been produced on one sequencing platform. To study patterns of TCR occurrence, a later analysis re-analyzed previously published TCR beta repertoires from around 660 donors and added high-resolution HLA genotyping. An early release covering about 600 HLA-typed donors comprised approximately 290 gigabases of sequencing data and roughly 86 million unique TCR sequences. A later genetic analysis used genome-wide SNP genotypes for about 65% of the roughly 700 donors, treating that subset as a discovery cohort. Donor age, sex, ethnicity and CMV serostatus were compiled together with the repertoire data. In addition to the first cohort of 666 subjects, a separate validation cohort of 120 different subjects was used. The study used immunosequencing to profile the T cell repertoires of 666 subjects and linked those repertoires to cytomegalovirus serostatus. Points the paper makes about the study in general: For the cohort, immune exposure information was limited to CMV serostatus. In an earlier analysis of fewer than 700 of the donors, most TCR beta V segments appeared in productive rearrangements about 87% or about 30% of the time, broadly matching IMGT annotations. About 17 rarely observed V segments, including chromosome 9 orphons, were excluded from the earlier analysis of approximately 500 of the donors because counts were too low. In a later genetic analysis, fewer N-insertions in productive TCRs were reported among donors in an Asian-associated ancestry cluster than the roughly 710-donor mean. The classifier was reported to diagnose cytomegalovirus status with high specificity and sensitivity in both the original cohort and the validation cohort. V-gene and J-gene trimming of TCR beta chains was associated with a missense DCLRE1C variant in a later genetic analysis, and the association was replicated in an independent cohort. Several of the top co-occurrence clusters appeared to be linked to parvovirus B19, influenza, CMV and Epstein-Barr virus, according to a later analysis. In vitro tests confirmed that a few of the cytomegalovirus-associated TCR beta chains recognize cytomegalovirus antigens. Linkage disequilibrium might explain the correlated functional status among segregating V segments, but an unknown experimental factor could not be ruled out. A cluster of highly shared sequence variants was judged likely to represent a technical artifact of the sequencing pipeline. Because HLA typing was missing for some donors at each locus, association tests included only the typed subset. Some IMGT-functional V segments, including TRBV6-2 and TRBV6-3, could not be distinguished by the 87-base-pair reads and were therefore excluded. Only TCR beta chains were sequenced in this cohort, and the absence of alpha or paired-chain data limited detectable features. A later analysis found that HLA-associated TCR beta chains were more clonally expanded and had lower generation probabilities than equally common non-associated chains. A total of 164 TCR beta chains were listed by the study as associated with cytomegalovirus. In a later analysis, TCR association rates were found to vary across HLA loci, with the most associated TCRs seen for DRB1 alleles and the fewest for HLA-C alleles. When HLA alleles, especially DR and DQ, strongly co-occurred, TCR associations were difficult to assign to individual alleles. A further reported finding was that TCR beta sequences accurately predicted the HLA-A and HLA-B alleles for most subjects in the first cohort. The authors suggested that the approach could potentially be extended to other disease states and immunological phenotypes. Most CMV-associated TCR beta chains appeared to be HLA-restricted in a later analysis, and the HLA associations seemed to be driven largely by CMV exposure. Specific HLA alleles were associated with over 15,000 TCR beta sequences at a false discovery rate of 0.05 in a later analysis. Most TCR sequences were observed very rarely across donors, whereas some public TCRs were present in many individuals. Sequencing depth was assumed to be roughly uniform across donors in the presence/absence analyses, though that assumption may not hold.

V lost 2 bases and J lost 3 bases; the stretch between them is 10 bases long. The CDR3 goes from the cysteine to the phenylalanine over 14 residues. Only CDR3 DNA remains: 42 bases, in frame from the first base. Per the germline V gene, SNHLY is the CDR1 and FYNNEI is the CDR2. Library method: the immunoSEQ multiplex PCR assay. For the multiplex PCR, a mixture combining 60 forward primers for TCR Vbeta segments and 13 reverse primers for TCR Jbeta segments was used. Amplification of the CDR3 region of rearranged TCR beta genes was performed with a multiplex PCR assay on genomic DNA. The amplified TCR beta libraries were sequenced on the Illumina HiSeq System as 87-base-pair reads. As for how the authors treated the data: In a later analysis, roughly 80 million unique TCR beta chains were counted across the 690 or so repertoires, and roughly 11 million of these chains were shared by at least two donors. Raw reads were error-corrected and collapsed into unique sequences by a nearest-neighbor algorithm in which closely related sequences were merged to remove PCR and sequencing errors. CDR3 sequences were aligned to IMGT reference sequences to assign V, D and J gene segments. Each retained sequence needed at least a six-nucleotide match to both a V gene segment and a J gene segment. A rearrangement counted as productive if the CDR3 had no stop codons and remained in frame with V and J, and every other rearrangement counted as non-productive. Following IMGT convention, CDR3 was defined as the stretch from the second conserved V-encoded cysteine up to the conserved J-encoded phenylalanine. The earlier analysis of some 540 of the donors excluded any sequence lacking an unambiguous match to a single V gene segment. An earlier analysis of a few hundred of the donors called V segments functional above 56.7% productive rearrangements and segregating when the between-donor standard deviation exceeded 5%. A statistical classification framework was built to diagnose cytomegalovirus status from the catalog of TCR beta chain sequences. A later analysis assigned V and J genes by comparing TCR nucleotide sequences with IMGT/GENE-DB human TR gene sequences. A later analysis assigned CDR3 sequences and most-parsimonious VDJ recombination scenarios with the TCRdist pipeline. A later analysis defined each TCR beta chain by its CDR3 amino acid sequence plus V-gene family, and excluded reads lacking a unique V-gene family. To address suspected cross-contamination and a sequencing artifact, a later analysis removed 450 to 700 highly shared, low-generation-probability nucleotide sequences. For each public chain, a later analysis derived a clonal expansion index from normalized ranks of inferred template counts within each repertoire. In a later analysis, generation probabilities were computed using a VDJ recombination model fitted to out-of-frame rearrangements, and the results were checked against IGoR. A later analysis scored TCR-TCR, TCR-HLA and TCR-CMV co-occurrence with hypergeometric tests, applying a repertoire-size bias correction to TCR pairs. A later analysis estimated false discovery rates by permuting HLA or CMV assignments 20 times. In a later analysis, co-occurring TCRs were grouped using DBSCAN, with TCRdist sequence similarity added in when clustering inside HLA-allele-positive subsets. Repertoires with fewer than 30,000 or more than 120,000 public chains, plus five repertoires with anomalous nucleotide sharing, were excluded from co-occurrence clustering. TCRdb holds this immuneACCESS table with in-frame rearrangements only. Some clones are missing; in checked studies, unresolved V genes explain under half, and the rest has no known cause. D and trimming were read from the DNA, whereas the V and J calls and clone size are those reported in that table. The sample contains approximately 100,000 clones, about 80% of them found a single time. Roughly 4.1% of the sample belongs to the ten largest clones.

In this sample, this clone turned up a few times. Its recognized antigen is unknown. The record has no base qualities; no much larger clone is one base away. The cohort consisted of 600 to 700 healthy bone marrow donors. Cohort members were all nominally healthy when sampled, although unrecorded immune exposures were likely present. The donor tested CMV seronegative, placing the donor among the 350 or so seronegative members of the cohort. A peripheral blood sample was provided by each donor, and peripheral blood mononuclear cells were used for TCR beta sequencing. Genomic DNA was extracted from the blood cell samples with the Qiagen DNeasy Blood Extraction Kit.

This TCR came from a man in his forties or fifties in good health and CMV-seronegative. The chain links TRBV2 with TRBJ1-1; TRBD1 could be the D gene, as 5 bases match. The sample comprised PBMCs. In nucleotides, the sequence is TGTGCCAGCAGTGAAAGGGAGGGGTACACTGAAGCTTTCTTT. It codes for CASSEREGYTEAFF. Full variable domain (CDR3 extended with the reference TRBV2 and TRBJ1-1 proteins): EPEVTQTPSHQVTQMGQEVILRCVPISNHLYFYWYRQILGQKVEFLVSFYNNEISEKSEIFDDQFSVERPDGSNFTLKIRSTKLEDSAMYFCASSEREGYTEAFFGQGTRLTVV.